Following are 8 T cell receptor beta chains from one sample sequenced in a study of T cell changes during pregnancy in multiple sclerosis. Clones were sequenced by immunoSEQ multiplex PCR, and TCRdb holds only the in-frame ones, with some missing. The sample contains 75,000 to 100,000 clones, 90% to 95% of which appear only once. The sequencing used peripheral blood, collected after pregnancy. The receptors derive from a female donor in good health, enrolled as a control in a pregnancy study.

The chain uses TRBV2 and TRBJ2-7; D is undetermined. With 7 bases removed from V and 5 bases from J, the gap between germline ends came to 15 bases. The CDR3 is made up of 13 amino acids. Germline CDR1 SNHLY, CDR2 FYNNEI. This chain's CDR3 is CASILRSRDEQYF. The CDR3 bases are TGTGCCAGCATTCTACGATCGCGAGACGAGCAGTACTTC.

The J gene is TRBJ2-3, the V gene TRBV5-1; D is uncertain. Germline CDR1 reads SGHRS; CDR2 reads YFSETQ. V was trimmed by 6 bases and J by 0 bases, leaving 20 bases between them. The CDR3 is made up of 17 amino acids. This chain's CDR3 is CASKARLSLSSTDTQYF. For the CDR3, the DNA is TGCGCCAGCAAGGCTAGACTTTCCTTGTCTAGCACAGATACGCAGTATTTT. The whole variable domain, filled in from reference TRBV5-1 and TRBJ2-3, reads KAGVTQTPRYLIKTRGQQVTLSCSPISGHRSVSWYQQTPGQGLQFLFEYFSETQRNKGNFPGRFSGRQFSNSRSEMNVSTLELGDSALYLCASKARLSLSSTDTQYFGPGTRLTVL.

The rearrangement links TRBV27 to TRBJ1-2; D is ambiguous. Trimming left V 2 bases short and J 3 bases short, with 7 bases between. The germline CDR1 and CDR2 sequences are MNHEY and SMNVEV (reference sequence). The CDR3 is 13 residues long. DNA of the CDR3: TGTGCCAGCAGTTTAAATCCCTACTATGGCTACACCTTC. Translated, it gives CASSLNPYYGYTF.

The V call is TRBV9, the J call TRBJ1-2; perhaps TRBD1 as D (5 bases). Germline CDR1 is SGDLS and CDR2 is YYNGEE. The CDR3 contains 14 residues. V lost 0 bases, J lost 2 bases, and 8 bases lay in between. For the CDR3, the DNA is TGTGCCAGCAGCGTAGGGGGCGCAAACTATGGCTACACCTTC. This sequence encodes CASSVGGANYGYTF.

V gene TRBV27 combines with J gene TRBJ1-4; TRBD1 matches 12 bases. The CDR3 extends over 15 amino acids. CDR1 MNHEY and CDR2 SMNVEV come from the germline V gene (reference sequence). The ends lost 5 bases at V and 15 bases at J; junction bases unmatched: 13. CDR3 sequence (DNA): TGTGCCAGCAGTGCGCCGGGACAGGGGGCCGCTACCTTGTTTTTT. Translated, it gives CASSAPGQGAATLFF.

The chain's CDR3 is CASSPREYPRGGELFF. The CDR3 region has the DNA TGTGCCAGCTCACCACGGGAGTACCCCAGGGGCGGGGAGCTGTTTTTT. The chain uses TRBV18 and TRBJ2-2; a possible D gene is TRBD1 (6 bases). The germline V gene has CDR1 KGHSH and CDR2 LQKENI. This CDR3 is built from 16 residues. V lost 1 base, J lost 7 bases, and 16 bases lay in between. The variable domain in full, with the rest retrieved from reference TRBV18 and TRBJ2-2, is NAGVMQNPRHLVRRRGQEARLRCSPMKGHSHVYWYRQLPEEGLKFMVYLQKENIIDESGMPKERFSAEFPKEGPSILRIQQVVRGDSAAYFCASSPREYPRGGELFFGEGSRLTVL.

The chain uses TRBV5-6 and TRBJ2-1, with a tentative D call TRBD2 (5 bases). Trimming removed 2 bases from V and 4 bases from J, with 13 bases in between. This CDR3 is built from 15 residues. The germline V gene encodes CDR1 SGHDT and CDR2 YYEEEE. The DNA for the CDR3 is TGTGCCAGCAGCTTCTTTAGCGAAACTTACAATGAGCAGTTCTTC. Its protein is CASSFFSETYNEQFF.

This chain connects TRBV18 to TRBJ1-5; D is possibly TRBD1 (5 bases). The V end was cut by 8 bases, the J end by 3 bases, with 17 bases between. This CDR3 is 15 amino acids long. The V gene's germline CDR1 is KGHSH and CDR2 LQKENI. CDR3 DNA: TGTGCCAGCGCCACGGGGGGGAGCACCAATCAGCCCCAGCATTTT. Protein sequence: CASATGGSTNQPQHF.